This TCR beta chain comes out of a study of T cells after yellow fever vaccination. Turning to the study itself: Where fractions had low cell numbers, libraries were prepared from them with the SMART-Seq v4 Ultra Low Input RNA kit.

In the case of this clonotype: Its target is not known. The CDR3 does not close with the conserved phenylalanine or tryptophan, likely indicating a read error.

Per germline, CDR1 SGHAT and CDR2 FQNNGV. The CDR3 is 17 residues long. V lost 1 base, J lost 0 bases, and 15 bases lay in between. Whole-study results and caveats: A secondary response was less intense yet reached its peak sooner, at day 5 versus 15. Subsequent booster samples again held most clones from primary vaccination (96% CD4, roughly 91% CD8).

TCRdb reanalysed the 5' RACE reads using MiXCR and keeps one entry per CDR3 protein. The profile covers about 550,000 distinct CDR3 sequences, with roughly 21% appearing a single time and roughly an eighth taken by the ten largest. Sequencing was performed on PBMCs, taken 15 days after the yellow fever booster vaccination. This chain connects TRBV11-2 to TRBJ1-1, with a weak D call TRBD1 (5 bases). The receptor comes from a man aged 30 to 45 who received the YFV17D yellow fever vaccine. CDR3 sequence: CASSLVGLGNMNTEAFS. The CDR3 nucleotides read TGTGCCAGCAGCTTAGTGGGACTTGGCAACATGAACACTGAAGCTTTCTCT.